A selection of T cell receptor beta chains follows, all from one sample in a study of shared clonotypes between healthy human individuals. The table came from immunoSEQ multiplex PCR; TCRdb's copy has only in-frame clones and leaves some out. The repertoire holds roughly 2.1 million clones, 85% to 95% seen once, with 1.7% in the top ten. Sequencing used naive CD8+ T cells from PBMCs. These receptors were collected from a man between 18 and 29 years old in good health. Some clones in this sample may be carry-over from other donors' samples. Both conserved end residues are part of each CDR3. A D gene is named only where the DNA matches it firmly. Size values are once, few and many counts, or a class for expanded clones, and some rows have none.

clone size,J gene,V gene,D gene,CDR3 DNA,CDR3 protein
once,TRBJ2-7,TRBV27,NA,TGTGCCAGCAGTTACCACCCCAGGCAGGGTTTTACGTTCGAGCAGTACTTC,CASSYHPRQGFTFEQYF
NA,TRBJ1-1,TRBV6-5,NA,TGTGCCAGCAGCCACGGGAGAGGGGGAAGGGCTGAAGCTTTCTTT,CASSHGRGGRAEAFF
NA,TRBJ2-1,TRBV5-1,NA,TGCGCCAGCAGCTTGGAACTAGCCTATGAGCAGTTCTTC,CASSLELAYEQFF
once,TRBJ2-5,TRBV6-1,NA,TGTGCCAGCAGTGAACATTGGTCGTACCAAGAGACCCAGTACTTC,CASSEHWSYQETQYF
once,TRBJ2-1,TRBV4-1,NA,TGCGCCAGCAGCCAAATTTCTGACAATGAGCAGTTCTTC,CASSQISDNEQFF
NA,TRBJ2-7,TRBV7-9,TRBD1,TGTGCCAGCAGCTCTAGGGGGCCCTACGAGCAGTACTTC,CASSSRGPYEQYF
NA,TRBJ2-3,TRBV7-3,TRBD2,TGTGCCAGCAGCTTAACAGCTAGCGGGAGCGCAGATACGCAGTATTTT,CASSLTASGSADTQYF
NA,TRBJ2-1,TRBV27,NA,TGTGCCAGCAGTTTACGGACTCCCCTCTACAATGAGCAGTTCTTC,CASSLRTPLYNEQFF
NA,TRBJ2-1,TRBV7-9,TRBD2,TGTGCCAGCAGTACTGGGACTATCCACAATGGGCAGTTCTTC,CASSTGTIHNGQFF
NA,TRBJ2-1,TRBV27,TRBD2,TGTGCCAGCAATAGCGGGAGGGAAGGTTTCCAGCAGAAGGGTCTCTACAATGAGCAGTTCTTC,CASNSGREGFQQKGLYNEQFF
once,TRBJ2-7,TRBV2,TRBD2,TGTGCCCACCCGAGCGGGAGATCATCCTACGAGCAGTACTTC,CAHPSGRSSYEQYF
NA,TRBJ1-5,TRBV19,NA,TGTGCCAGTACGAGGACGGGTAGCAATCAGCCCCAGCATTTT,CASTRTGSNQPQHF
once,TRBJ2-7,TRBV4-3,NA,TGCGCCAGCAGCCAAGATCGAGACGGTTCCTACGAGCAGTACTTC,CASSQDRDGSYEQYF
NA,TRBJ1-2,TRBV10-2,NA,TGCGCCAGCAGTGATTCATACACGGAATATGGCTACACCTTC,CASSDSYTEYGYTF
NA,TRBJ2-7,TRBV6-1,NA,TGTGCCAGCAGTGAAAGTCCCAGGGCCGACTACGAGCAGTACTTC,CASSESPRADYEQYF
NA,TRBJ1-2,TRBV5-1,NA,TGCGCCAGCAGCTTGGGTGCAGGGGACTATGGCTACACCTTC,CASSLGAGDYGYTF
NA,TRBJ2-7,TRBV11-2,NA,TGTGCCAGCAGCTTAGTCCCGGGGGGCAAAAAAGGGGAGCAGTACTTC,CASSLVPGGKKGEQYF
NA,TRBJ1-1,TRBV10-3,TRBD1,TGTGCCATCAGTCCCTTCAGCCTGACAGGGGTTATGAACACTGAAGCTTTCTTT,CAISPFSLTGVMNTEAFF
NA,TRBJ2-4,TRBV19,NA,TGTGCCAGTAGTATAGGAGCCGGGGGAAACATTCAGTACTTC,CASSIGAGGNIQYF
NA,TRBJ2-4,TRBV29-1,NA,TGCAGCGCCCCCGGAGAGAGAAAAAACATTCAGTACTTC,CSAPGERKNIQYF
NA,TRBJ2-1,TRBV5-1,TRBD2,TGCGCCAGCGGGTCACTAGCGGGAGACGCTATAAAGAATGAGCAGTTCTTC,CASGSLAGDAIKNEQFF
few,TRBJ1-2,TRBV7-9,NA,TGTGCCAGCAGCTTAGGTTCAGCTAGGTATGGCTACACCTTC,CASSLGSARYGYTF
NA,TRBJ1-2,TRBV9,NA,TGTGCCAGCAGCGCCATTGGGGAGGGCACCTATGGCTACACCTTC,CASSAIGEGTYGYTF
NA,TRBJ1-2,TRBV29-1,NA,TGCAGCGTTGAAGTCCCGGGGGACGTCGGGGGGTATGGCTACACCTTC,CSVEVPGDVGGYGYTF
NA,TRBJ2-1,TRBV4-3,NA,TGCGCCAGCAGCCAAGATACTAGCTCCTACAATGAGCAGTTCTTC,CASSQDTSSYNEQFF
NA,TRBJ2-1,TRBV9,NA,TGTGCCAGCAGCCCCTGGACAGACAATGAGCAGTTCTTC,CASSPWTDNEQFF
NA,TRBJ2-7,TRBV25-1,NA,TGTGCCAGCAGTATGACAGGAACCTACGAGCAGTACTTC,CASSMTGTYEQYF
NA,TRBJ1-1,TRBV7-2,NA,TGTGCCAGCAGACCTAATTGGGCTGGGGAAACGGGCACTGAAGCTTTCTTT,CASRPNWAGETGTEAFF
NA,TRBJ2-1,TRBV6-5,NA,TGTGCCAGCAGTTCGTCCGGAGGCGAGCAGTTCTTC,CASSSSGGEQFF
once,TRBJ1-2,TRBV27,NA,TGTGCCAGCATGCACACCGGGCCGCACTTAACCTACTATGGCTACACCTTC,CASMHTGPHLTYYGYTF
NA,TRBJ2-1,TRBV11-3,TRBD2,TGTGCCAGCAGCTTTGGACTAGCCGTTTACAATGAGCAGTTCTTC,CASSFGLAVYNEQFF
NA,TRBJ2-7,TRBV5-8,NA,TGTGCCAGCAGTTCCGGGTCGTGGCCAAACGAGCAGTACTTC,CASSSGSWPNEQYF
NA,TRBJ2-7,TRBV5-4,NA,TGTGCCAGCAGCTTTTTGGGGGGCCCCTACGAGCAGTACTTC,CASSFLGGPYEQYF
NA,TRBJ1-6,TRBV5-6,NA,TGTGCCAGCAGCTACGGGGGACCCCTCCACTTT,CASSYGGPLHF
once,TRBJ2-5,TRBV6-1,NA,TGTGCCAGCAGTGAAGGCGTGAGGGGACTGCAAGAGACCCAGTACTTC,CASSEGVRGLQETQYF
NA,TRBJ2-1,TRBV29-1,NA,TGCAGCGCCCCGGGGGTAGCTTTCGCTGAGCAGTTCTTC,CSAPGVAFAEQFF
NA,TRBJ2-1,TRBV7-8,NA,TGTGCCAGCAGCTTAGCTCGGGCTAGCCTCTACAATGAGCAGTTCTTC,CASSLARASLYNEQFF
NA,TRBJ1-5,TRBV19,NA,TGTGCCAGTAGGTCGACTGTTAGCAATCAGCCCCAGCATTTT,CASRSTVSNQPQHF
NA,TRBJ1-2,TRBV6-5,NA,TGTGCCAGCAGTTACTCGGGAGCTAACTATGGCTACACCTTC,CASSYSGANYGYTF
NA,TRBJ2-7,TRBV7-2,NA,TGTGCCAGCAGCCTTTGGGCAGGTTTTTCTAACGAGCAGTACTTC,CASSLWAGFSNEQYF
NA,TRBJ2-4,TRBV7-9,NA,TGTGCCAGCAGCTTTTCCTTAGCTTCCCAGGGGTTAGCCAAAAACATTCAGTACTTC,CASSFSLASQGLAKNIQYF
once,TRBJ1-2,TRBV7-8,TRBD1,TGTGCCAGCAGTAAAGACAGGGGGTCTAACTATGGCTACACCTTC,CASSKDRGSNYGYTF
NA,TRBJ1-6,TRBV25-1,NA,TGTGCCAGCAGTGATAATAATTCACCCCTCCACTTT,CASSDNNSPLHF
NA,TRBJ1-1,TRBV27,NA,TGTGCCAGCAGTTACAGGGACACCGGGGGGGGAGCTTTCTTT,CASSYRDTGGGAFF
NA,TRBJ1-5,TRBV7-8,NA,TGTGCCAGCAGCTTAGGGGGCAGCGTCAATCAGCCCCAGCATTTT,CASSLGGSVNQPQHF
once,TRBJ1-5,TRBV6-6,NA,TGTGCCAGCAGTTACGCGCCTTACAGCAATCAGCCCCAGCATTTT,CASSYAPYSNQPQHF
NA,TRBJ1-3,TRBV9,NA,TGTGCCAGCAGCGTGGGAGGGGCGGCAAACTCTGGAAACACCATATATTTT,CASSVGGAANSGNTIYF
NA,TRBJ2-1,TRBV11-2,TRBD2,TGTGCCAGCAGCTTTAAACCGGGACTAGCGGGAGGAAGTGGGGAGCAGTTCTTC,CASSFKPGLAGGSGEQFF
NA,TRBJ2-7,TRBV19,TRBD1,TGTGCCAGTAGACTGGGACAGGGTCTCGACGAGCAGTACTTC,CASRLGQGLDEQYF
NA,TRBJ1-1,TRBV11-2,TRBD1,TGTGCCAGCAGCATCGAGGACAGGGGGGCGGACACTGAAGCTTTCTTT,CASSIEDRGADTEAFF
NA,TRBJ2-7,TRBV20-1,NA,TGCAGTGCTATTTATATGAACGAGCAGTACTTC,CSAIYMNEQYF
NA,TRBJ2-5,TRBV9,NA,TGTGCCAGCAGCGCCCGGACTGGTGGGGAGACCCAGTACTTC,CASSARTGGETQYF
NA,TRBJ1-6,TRBV6-4,NA,TGTGCCAGCAGTGCGGCAGTCTTGTGGTCGGATAATTCACCCCTCCACTTT,CASSAAVLWSDNSPLHF
NA,TRBJ2-1,TRBV30,TRBD2,TGTGCCTGGAGTGGGGGGTTAGCGGGATATAGCTCCTACAATGAGCAGTTCTTC,CAWSGGLAGYSSYNEQFF
NA,TRBJ2-3,TRBV7-9,NA,TGTGCCAGCAGCGGATGGACAGATACGCAGTATTTT,CASSGWTDTQYF
NA,TRBJ1-4,TRBV9,NA,TGTGCCAGCAGCGTAGGTGCTTCCCAAAATGAAAAACTGTTTTTT,CASSVGASQNEKLFF
NA,TRBJ2-6,TRBV11-2,NA,TGTGCCAGCAGCGACCGACGGAGCTCTGGGGCCAACGTCCTGACTTTC,CASSDRRSSGANVLTF
NA,TRBJ2-7,TRBV7-9,TRBD2,TGTGCCAGCAGCTATGGGACTAGCGGGAGCGAGCAGTACTTC,CASSYGTSGSEQYF
NA,TRBJ2-3,TRBV19,TRBD1,TGTGCCAGTAGTATTTTAGTGGGACAGACTAGCACAGATACGCAGTATTTT,CASSILVGQTSTDTQYF